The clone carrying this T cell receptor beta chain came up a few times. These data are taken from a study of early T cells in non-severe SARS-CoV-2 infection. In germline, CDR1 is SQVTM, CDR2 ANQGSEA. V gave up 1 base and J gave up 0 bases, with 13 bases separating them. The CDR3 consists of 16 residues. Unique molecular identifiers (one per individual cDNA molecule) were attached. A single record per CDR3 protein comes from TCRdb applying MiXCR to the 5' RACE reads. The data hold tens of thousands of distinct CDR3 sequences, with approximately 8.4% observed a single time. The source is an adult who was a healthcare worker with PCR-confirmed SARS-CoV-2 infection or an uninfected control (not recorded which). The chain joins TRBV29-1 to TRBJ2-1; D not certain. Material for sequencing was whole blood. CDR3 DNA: TGCAGCGTTGAAGGGGCAGAACAAACCTCCTACAATGAGCAGTTCTTC. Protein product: CSVEGAEQTSYNEQFF.